This TCR beta chain is from a study of long-term antiretroviral therapy in people with HIV. Overall study: The oldest specimens predate the 2015 immediate-ART recommendation by about a decade.

Study-wide results and caveats: Viral resistance, ART adherence and therapy changes all lacked available data.

With respect to this clone: The antigen is not known.

The germline gives CDR1 MGHDK, CDR2 SYGVNS. The CDR3 has 16 amino acids. J gave up 8 bases and V 5 bases, and 14 bases lay outside the gene matches. They ran version v3.0 of the immunoSEQ assay at survey level. Using immunoSEQ multiplex PCR, the repertoire was profiled, and TCRdb retains in-frame clones only, with some absent. The repertoire holds around 28,000 clones, with roughly 83% as singletons. Every one of the donors gave at least one pre-ART PBMC sample and at least two post-ART PBMC samples. This clonotype originated in a man aged 30 to 39 with HIV. The gene calls are TRBV25-1 and TRBJ2-3; 9 bases align to TRBD1. The sequences come from unsorted PBMCs, collected about 2.7 years after starting antiretroviral therapy. This CDR3 reads CASSTPGTGNLGTQYF. CDR3 sequence (DNA): TGTGCCAGCAGTACACCCGGGACAGGGAACCTTGGTACGCAGTATTTT.